This paragraph covers one T cell receptor beta chain sequence. The data originate from a study of CD8 T cells in Susac syndrome. Random hexamers primed reverse transcription of about 0.5 to 1 ug RNA. Amplification of TCR beta CDR3 was carried out by immunoSEQ multiplex PCR, which covered 54 Vbeta and 13 Jbeta segments. From the immunoSEQ multiplex PCR reads, TCRdb called clonotypes with MiXCR, one entry per CDR3 protein. The repertoire holds fewer than 200,000 distinct CDR3 sequences, with 94% as singletons. Trimming at V came to 6 bases and at J to 9 bases, leaving 15 bases not matched to a gene. The V gene's germline CDR1 is ENHRY and CDR2 SYGVKD. This CDR3 is built from 17 residues. Sequencing of TCR beta covered CD8+ and CD4+ T cells obtained from blood. The patients with Susac syndrome satisfied recently defined diagnostic criteria for either definite or probable disease.

This clonotype originated in a human donor with Susac syndrome. Source material: CD4+ T cells from PBMCs. The chain couples TRBV10-3 to TRBJ2-1; 12 nucleotides agree with TRBD1. CDR3 sequence reads: CAIRGTGGSGYTTEQFF. The CDR3 bases are TGTGCCATCAGAGGGACAGGGGGCTCCGGTTACACCACTGAGCAGTTCTTC.